This TCR beta chain was observed in a study of blood T cell repertoires in COVID-19. Sequenced by immunoSEQ multiplex PCR; TCRdb stores in-frame clones only, minus some. The table has over 250,000 clones, around 83% seen once. CDR3 length: 15 amino acids. Germline V CDR1 and CDR2: SGHRS, YFSETQ. The V gene lost 1 base and the J gene lost 4 bases, with 14 bases spanning the gap. The sequence derives from a man aged 40-49 years who had been exposed to COVID-19. The specimen was PBMCs or T cells enriched from blood (not recorded which). V usage is TRBV5-1 and J usage is TRBJ2-5, with D perhaps TRBD1 (5 bases). CDR3 bases: TGCGCCAGCAGCTTGTTATCCCCCCAGGGAGAGACCCAGTACTTC. As protein: CASSLLSPQGETQYF.